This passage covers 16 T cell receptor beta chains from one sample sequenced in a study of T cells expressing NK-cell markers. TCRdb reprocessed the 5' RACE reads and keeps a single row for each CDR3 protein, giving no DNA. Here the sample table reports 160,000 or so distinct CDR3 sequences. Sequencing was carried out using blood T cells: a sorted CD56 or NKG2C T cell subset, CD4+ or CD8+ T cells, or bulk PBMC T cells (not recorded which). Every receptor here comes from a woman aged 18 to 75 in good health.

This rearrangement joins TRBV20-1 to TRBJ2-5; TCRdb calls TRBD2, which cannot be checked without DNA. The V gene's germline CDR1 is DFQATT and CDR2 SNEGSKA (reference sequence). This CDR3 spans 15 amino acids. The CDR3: CSAKSPSGGAWTQYF.

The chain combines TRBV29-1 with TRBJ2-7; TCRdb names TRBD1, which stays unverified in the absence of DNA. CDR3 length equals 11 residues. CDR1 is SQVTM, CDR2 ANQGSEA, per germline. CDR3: CSRDRGYEQYF.

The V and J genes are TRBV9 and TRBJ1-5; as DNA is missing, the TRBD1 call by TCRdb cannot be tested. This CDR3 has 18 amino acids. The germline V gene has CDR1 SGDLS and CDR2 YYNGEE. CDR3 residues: CASSVAWTLGGWNQPQHF.

CDR3 protein: CASSQDRPDSITDTQYF. The chain has TRBV3-1 and TRBJ2-3; the D call of TRBD2 rests on TCRdb alone, since no DNA is present to check it. CDR1 is LGHDT and CDR2 is YNNKEL in the germline V gene (reference sequence). The CDR3 extends over 17 amino acids.

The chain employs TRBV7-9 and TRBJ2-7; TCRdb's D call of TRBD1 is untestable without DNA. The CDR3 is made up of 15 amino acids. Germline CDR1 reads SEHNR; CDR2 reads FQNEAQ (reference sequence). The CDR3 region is CASSLTPWGANEQYF.

The CDR3 protein is CASSVQGDSNQPQHF. The chain links TRBV9 to TRBJ1-5; absent DNA, TCRdb's TRBD1 call cannot be checked. The germline V gene has CDR1 SGDLS and CDR2 YYNGEE. This CDR3 is 15 amino acids long.

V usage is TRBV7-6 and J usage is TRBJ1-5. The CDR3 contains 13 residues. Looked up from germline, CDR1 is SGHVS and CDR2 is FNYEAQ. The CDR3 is CASSADVGGPQHF.

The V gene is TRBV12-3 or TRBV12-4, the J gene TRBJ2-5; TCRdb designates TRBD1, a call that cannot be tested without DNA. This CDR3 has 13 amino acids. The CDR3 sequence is CASSRDGKETQYF.

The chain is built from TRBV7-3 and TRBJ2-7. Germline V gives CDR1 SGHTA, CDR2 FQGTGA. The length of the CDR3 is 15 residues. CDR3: CASSLTTGGPYEQYF.

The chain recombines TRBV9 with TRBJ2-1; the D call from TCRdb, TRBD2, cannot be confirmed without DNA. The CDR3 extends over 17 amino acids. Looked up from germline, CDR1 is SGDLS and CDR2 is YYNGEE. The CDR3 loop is CASSSDWTSASYNEQFF.

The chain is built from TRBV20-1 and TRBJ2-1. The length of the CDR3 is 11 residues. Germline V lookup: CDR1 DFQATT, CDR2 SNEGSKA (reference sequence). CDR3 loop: CSAKGNNEQFF.

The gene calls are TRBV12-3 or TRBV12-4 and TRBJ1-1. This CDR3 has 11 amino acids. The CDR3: CASRKEVEAFF.

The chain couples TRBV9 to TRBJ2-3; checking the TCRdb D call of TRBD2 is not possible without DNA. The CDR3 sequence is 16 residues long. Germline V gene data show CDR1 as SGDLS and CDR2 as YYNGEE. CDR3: CASSAAGLAVRDTQYF.

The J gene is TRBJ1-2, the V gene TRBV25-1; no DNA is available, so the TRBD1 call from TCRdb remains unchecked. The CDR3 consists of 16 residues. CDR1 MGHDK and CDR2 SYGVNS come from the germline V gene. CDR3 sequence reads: CASSEGWERGNYGYTF.

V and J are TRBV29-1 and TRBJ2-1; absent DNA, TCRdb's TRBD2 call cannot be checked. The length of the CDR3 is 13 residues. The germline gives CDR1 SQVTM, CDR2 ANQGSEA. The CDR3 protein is CSVGVTTSNEQFF.

This chain's CDR3 is CASSYTSVGHSMNTEAFF. The rearrangement links TRBV6-9 to TRBJ1-1; the D call of TRBD1 rests on TCRdb alone, since no DNA is present to check it. This CDR3 spans 18 amino acids. CDR1 and CDR2 (germline): MNHGY, SVAAGI.